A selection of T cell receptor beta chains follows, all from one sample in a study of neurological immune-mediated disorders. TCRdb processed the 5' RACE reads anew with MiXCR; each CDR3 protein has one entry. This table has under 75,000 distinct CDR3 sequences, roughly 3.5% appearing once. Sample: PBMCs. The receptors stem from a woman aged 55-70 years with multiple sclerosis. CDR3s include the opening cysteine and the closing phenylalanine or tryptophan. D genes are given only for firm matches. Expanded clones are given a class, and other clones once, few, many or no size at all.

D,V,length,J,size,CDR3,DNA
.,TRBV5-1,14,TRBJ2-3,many,CASSYGGPADTQYF,TGCGCCAGCAGCTACGGGGGGCCCGCAGATACGCAGTATTTT
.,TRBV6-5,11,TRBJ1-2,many,CASSQGYGYTF,TGTGCCAGCAGCCAAGGCTATGGCTACACCTTC
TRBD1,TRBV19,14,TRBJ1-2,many,CASSIAGQGYGYTF,TGTGCCAGTAGTATAGCCGGACAGGGCTATGGCTACACCTTC
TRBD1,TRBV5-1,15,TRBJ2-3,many,CASSPTGGSTDTQYF,TGCGCCAGCAGTCCGACAGGGGGGAGCACAGATACGCAGTATTTT
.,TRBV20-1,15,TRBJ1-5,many,CSARGGTHSNQPQHF,TGCAGTGCTAGGGGGGGCACGCATAGCAATCAGCCCCAGCATTTT
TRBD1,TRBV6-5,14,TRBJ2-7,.,CATRQGTGAYEQYF,TGTGCCACCCGACAGGGGACAGGGGCCTACGAGCAGTACTTC
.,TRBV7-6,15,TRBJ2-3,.,CASSLGTVSTDTQYF,TGTGCCAGCAGCTTAGGGACCGTTAGCACAGATACGCAGTATTTT
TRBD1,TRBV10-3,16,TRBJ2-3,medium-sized,CAISESWGQRPDTQYF,TGTGCCATCAGTGAGTCGTGGGGACAGCGGCCAGATACGCAGTATTTT
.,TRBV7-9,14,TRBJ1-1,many,CASSLNRKGSKAFF,TGTGCCAGCAGCTTAAATCGTAAGGGATCGAAAGCTTTCTTT
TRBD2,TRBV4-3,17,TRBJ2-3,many,CASSQGLAGASTDTQYF,TGCGCCAGCAGCCAAGGACTAGCGGGGGCTAGCACAGATACGCAGTATTTT
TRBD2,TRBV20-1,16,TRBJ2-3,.,CSASPRVRGSGDTQYF,TGCAGTGCTAGCCCCAGGGTGCGGGGGTCGGGAGATACGCAGTATTTT
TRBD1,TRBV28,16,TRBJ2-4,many,CASSLWSGGPKNIQYF,TGTGCCAGCAGTTTATGGTCAGGGGGACCCAAAAACATTCAGTACTTC
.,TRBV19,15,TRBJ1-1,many,CASSHIRRRSPEAFF,TGTGCCAGTAGTCATATTCGCAGGAGGAGTCCTGAAGCTTTCTTT
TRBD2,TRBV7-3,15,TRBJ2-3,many,CASSLASGIRDTQYF,TGTGCCAGCAGCTTGGCTAGCGGGATCAGGGATACGCAGTATTTT
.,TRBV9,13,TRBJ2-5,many,CASSATLWETQYF,TGTGCCAGCAGCGCCACCTTATGGGAGACCCAGTACTTC
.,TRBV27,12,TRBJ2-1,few,CASSSSPVEQFF,TGTGCCAGCAGTAGCTCTCCGGTTGAGCAGTTCTTC
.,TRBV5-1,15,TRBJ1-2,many,CASSLNYEGVYGYTF,TGCGCCAGCAGCTTGAATTATGAGGGCGTCTATGGCTACACCTTC
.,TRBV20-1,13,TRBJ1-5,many,CSARDYRAQPQHF,TGCAGTGCTAGAGATTACAGGGCACAGCCCCAGCATTTT
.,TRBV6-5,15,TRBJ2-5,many,CASSWIQGKEETQYF,TGTGCCAGCAGCTGGATTCAGGGGAAGGAAGAGACCCAGTACTTC
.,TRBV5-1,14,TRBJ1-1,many,CASSLASDFTEAFF,TGCGCCAGCAGCTTGGCGAGTGACTTTACTGAAGCTTTCTTT
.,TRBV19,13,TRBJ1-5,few,CASSIQANQPQHF,TGTGCCAGTAGTATCCAGGCGAATCAGCCCCAGCATTTT
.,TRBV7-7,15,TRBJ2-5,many,CASRPGRGRWQTQYF,TGTGCCAGCAGACCGGGCCGGGGGAGGTGGCAGACCCAGTACTTC